These T cell receptor beta chains were read from a single sample in a study of T cell repertoires in cytomegalovirus infection. TCRdb re-called the reads through MiXCR, storing one row per CDR3 protein. This table has 600,000 to 800,000 distinct CDR3 sequences, roughly 24% appearing once. Sequenced material: CD8+ T cells from PBMCs. The receptors stem from a human donor in good health (CMV status not recorded). Some clones in this sample may be carry-over from other donors' samples. The CDR3 runs from the conserved cysteine through the conserved F or W. The D gene is left open where the match is weak. Only part of the rows carry a size: once, few, many, or a class if the clone is expanded.

CDR3nt	CDR3aa	d_gene	v_gene	j_gene	abundance
TGTGCCAGCCAGGGGAGGTACACAGATACGCAGTATTTT	CASQGRYTDTQYF	NA	TRBV6-1	TRBJ2-3	NA
TGTGCCATCAGTGAAAGGGGGCATCAAGAGACCCAGTACTTC	CAISERGHQETQYF	TRBD1	TRBV10-3	TRBJ2-5	NA
TGCAGTGCTAAGGCACGAGATTCACCCCTCCACTTT	CSAKARDSPLHF	NA	TRBV20-1	TRBJ1-6	few
TGCAGCGTTGAAGATGGGGGCCAAGAGACCCAGTACTTC	CSVEDGGQETQYF	NA	TRBV29-1	TRBJ2-5	few
TGTGCCAGCAGCCCACTCGGGTCAGCAACCTTCACCGGGGAGCTGTTTTTT	CASSPLGSATFTGELFF	NA	TRBV14	TRBJ2-2	NA
TGTGCCAGCAGTTACTCGAAGTCTAGCAGGAACACCGGGGAGCTGTTTTTT	CASSYSKSSRNTGELFF	NA	TRBV6-2/TRBV6-3	TRBJ2-2	few
TGCGCCAGCAGCCTCCTCGCGGGGGGGCCCACAGATACGCAGTATTTT	CASSLLAGGPTDTQYF	TRBD2	TRBV4-1	TRBJ2-3	NA
TGTGCCAGCAGCCAAAACAGGGGGGGGTCCTACGAGCAGTACTTC	CASSQNRGGSYEQYF	NA	TRBV4-2	TRBJ2-7	few
TGTGCCAGCGTCAGCGGGGGGAACAATGAGCAGTTCTTC	CASVSGGNNEQFF	TRBD2	TRBV12-3/TRBV12-4	TRBJ2-1	NA
TGTGCCAGCAGCCCACCCCCGGGACAGGGACCTTACAATGAGCAGTTCTTC	CASSPPPGQGPYNEQFF	TRBD1	TRBV7-2	TRBJ2-1	NA
TGTGCCAGCAGTTTTTATAGCGGGGGGGCGGGCACAGATACGCAGTATTTT	CASSFYSGGAGTDTQYF	TRBD2	TRBV28	TRBJ2-3	few
TGCAGTGCTAGAGGAGGGCAGGCCTACAATGAGCAGTTCTTC	CSARGGQAYNEQFF	NA	TRBV20-1	TRBJ2-1	many
TGTGCCAGCAGCCACCCCGGGGGTTACAATGAAAAACTGTTTTTT	CASSHPGGYNEKLFF	NA	TRBV7-2	TRBJ1-4	few
TGTGCTAGCAGCTTAGCGAACAGGAAGCAAGAGACCCAGTACTTC	CASSLANRKQETQYF	NA	TRBV7-6	TRBJ2-5	few
TGCAGCGTTGAAGACCCTTCGGAGCAGTTCTTC	CSVEDPSEQFF	NA	TRBV29-1	TRBJ2-1	NA
TGTGCCAGCAGCTTAGAGCCAAGGGGGGATTCCTACGAGCAGTACTTC	CASSLEPRGDSYEQYF	NA	TRBV7-9	TRBJ2-7	NA
TGTGCCATCAGGGAGCGGGGGGGCCTCGATGAGCAGTTCTTC	CAIRERGGLDEQFF	TRBD2	TRBV2	TRBJ2-1	NA
TGTGCCAGCAACCCCCCCGGGTCTCTAAACACTGAAGCTTTCTTT	CASNPPGSLNTEAFF	NA	TRBV7-9	TRBJ1-1	NA
TGCAGCGTTGGGGCAGGTCAGCAAGAGACCCAGTACTTC	CSVGAGQQETQYF	NA	TRBV29-1	TRBJ2-5	NA
TGTGCCAGCAGCTTTGACAGGGGGAAGGGCTACACCTTC	CASSFDRGKGYTF	TRBD1	TRBV7-8	TRBJ1-2	many
TGTGCCAGCAGTTACCCTGGTTCTCGGGGGCAGACCCAGTACTTC	CASSYPGSRGQTQYF	NA	TRBV6-5	TRBJ2-5	many
TGTGCCAGCAGCCCACAAAGGGTACAGGGGGCCCGGGGCTACACCTTC	CASSPQRVQGARGYTF	TRBD1	TRBV14	TRBJ1-2	few
TGTGCCAGCAGCTCCCAAAAACTAGCGGGGGACTACAATGAGCAGTTCTTC	CASSSQKLAGDYNEQFF	TRBD2	TRBV7-8	TRBJ2-1	many
TGTGCCAGCAGCTATCCGACGGGGGGCGCGAGCACAGATACGCAGTATTTT	CASSYPTGGASTDTQYF	NA	TRBV7-2	TRBJ2-3	many
TGCAGTGCTCGTATAAGGGGGGCCAACGTCCTGACTTTC	CSARIRGANVLTF	NA	TRBV20-1	TRBJ2-6	few
TGCGCCAGCAGCCAAGATCTCTTTGGCTACACCTTC	CASSQDLFGYTF	NA	TRBV4-1	TRBJ1-2	many
TGTGCCAGCAGTTTACCAGGGTCGTTGGAGCCCCAGCATTTT	CASSLPGSLEPQHF	NA	TRBV28	TRBJ1-5	few
TGTGCCAGCAGCTCAGGAGGGACAGTGACCGGGGAGCTGTTTTTT	CASSSGGTVTGELFF	NA	TRBV7-9	TRBJ2-2	many
TGTGCCAGCAGTCGCGCAGGGGGCGCGGGCGGCTACACCTTC	CASSRAGGAGGYTF	TRBD1	TRBV27	TRBJ1-2	NA
TGTGCCAGCAGCTTCCCAGACACGGCCCGGCAGCCCCAGCATTTT	CASSFPDTARQPQHF	NA	TRBV7-2	TRBJ1-5	many
TGTGCCTCCCGGTCGGCAGGAGGAAGCAATCAGCCCCAGCATTTT	CASRSAGGSNQPQHF	NA	TRBV10-3	TRBJ1-5	few
TGTGCCAGCAGCTTAGCCTCTAGGGAGCAGTACTTC	CASSLASREQYF	NA	TRBV7-9	TRBJ2-7	NA
TGTGCCGTTGGGGATACGCAGTATTTT	CAVGDTQYF	NA	TRBV7-2	TRBJ2-3	many
TGTGCCAGCAGTCGCGGACAGGGGGCATTTCATGAAAAACTGTTTTTT	CASSRGQGAFHEKLFF	TRBD1	TRBV7-8	TRBJ1-4	many
TGTGCCAGCAGCGGATACGGGGAGCTGTTTTTT	CASSGYGELFF	NA	TRBV9	TRBJ2-2	few
TGCAGCCCTGTTCTAGAACTTGGCTTGGGAGAGACCCAGTACTTC	CSPVLELGLGETQYF	NA	TRBV29-1	TRBJ2-5	NA
TGCAGCGTGGGGGACAGAAACAATGAGCAGTTCTTC	CSVGDRNNEQFF	TRBD1	TRBV29-1	TRBJ2-1	few
TGTGCCACAGGGACAGGGGTCGGCACTGAAGCTTTCTTT	CATGTGVGTEAFF	TRBD1	TRBV6-1	TRBJ1-1	NA
TGTGCCAGCAGTTACACCCGCCGGGACAGGGGTACAGATACGCAGTATTTT	CASSYTRRDRGTDTQYF	TRBD1	TRBV6-2/TRBV6-3	TRBJ2-3	few
TGTGCCAGCAGCATGATCGGGGATCTGCGGGGGGAAGCTTTCTTT	CASSMIGDLRGEAFF	NA	TRBV5-4	TRBJ1-1	NA
TGTGCCACCAGCTCGACAGGGAGAGAGCAGTACTTC	CATSSTGREQYF	TRBD1	TRBV15	TRBJ2-7	few
TGTGCCACCAGTGGACCGACCCTAACCGGGGAGCTGTTTTTT	CATSGPTLTGELFF	NA	TRBV24-1	TRBJ2-2	NA
TGCAGCGTTGAGAGCCAGGGGGACTACGAGCAGTACTTC	CSVESQGDYEQYF	TRBD1	TRBV29-1	TRBJ2-7	few
TGTGCCAGCAGACTAACACGCGAAACGCAGTATTTT	CASRLTRETQYF	NA	TRBV7-9	TRBJ2-3	many
TGCAGTGCTTATGTCAGTGTAGGGTACTATGGCTACACCTTC	CSAYVSVGYYGYTF	NA	TRBV20-1	TRBJ1-2	NA
TGTGCCAGCAGCTTAAAGCAGGGCGGTGGAAACACCATATATTTT	CASSLKQGGGNTIYF	NA	TRBV7-9	TRBJ1-3	few
TGTGCCAGCAGCTTAGGGGGGTGGCCTGAAGCTTTCTTT	CASSLGGWPEAFF	NA	TRBV7-9	TRBJ1-1	few
TGTGCCAGCAGGGACAGGGGTCTTCCTGCCAATGAGCAGTTCTTC	CASRDRGLPANEQFF	TRBD1	TRBV13	TRBJ2-1	NA
TGTGCCAGCCGCCGGGACAGGGCAGGAACCGGGGAGCTGTTTTTT	CASRRDRAGTGELFF	TRBD1	TRBV10-3	TRBJ2-2	NA
TGCGCCAGCACTCCCTCCGACGAAGAGACCCAGTACTTC	CASTPSDEETQYF	NA	TRBV10-2	TRBJ2-5	NA
TGCAGTGCTAGAGATCCGGATTCTAGGGGATTTCGCCCAGAGACCCAGTACTTC	CSARDPDSRGFRPETQYF	NA	TRBV20-1	TRBJ2-5	few
TGTGCCAGCAGTTTAGAGGGGGGCAGGGACGAGCAGTACTTC	CASSLEGGRDEQYF	NA	TRBV12-3/TRBV12-4	TRBJ2-7	NA
TGTGCCAGCAGTTACTTCAGACAGGGAGACACTGAAGCTTTCTTT	CASSYFRQGDTEAFF	TRBD1	TRBV6-5	TRBJ1-1	NA
TGTGCCAGCAGCCTGACCGGACAGGATGCCTACGAGCAGTACTTC	CASSLTGQDAYEQYF	TRBD1	TRBV2	TRBJ2-7	NA
TGTGCCAGCAGCTCCAGGGAGGATTCCTATCAGGGCTACACCTTC	CASSSREDSYQGYTF	NA	TRBV7-9	TRBJ1-2	NA
TGCAGTGCTAGTCGTCACAGATGGTTAGGGACCCAGTACTTC	CSASRHRWLGTQYF	NA	TRBV20-1	TRBJ2-5	few
TGTGCCAGCAGGGAGGTGGTGAACACTGAAGCTTTCTTT	CASREVVNTEAFF	NA	TRBV7-9	TRBJ1-1	NA
TGTGCCAGCAGCGGGCGCGGCTACACCTTC	CASSGRGYTF	NA	TRBV9	TRBJ1-2	few
TGTGCCAGCAGTTACTCCGGTAGAGGCGGCGAGCAGTACTTC	CASSYSGRGGEQYF	NA	TRBV6-5	TRBJ2-7	NA